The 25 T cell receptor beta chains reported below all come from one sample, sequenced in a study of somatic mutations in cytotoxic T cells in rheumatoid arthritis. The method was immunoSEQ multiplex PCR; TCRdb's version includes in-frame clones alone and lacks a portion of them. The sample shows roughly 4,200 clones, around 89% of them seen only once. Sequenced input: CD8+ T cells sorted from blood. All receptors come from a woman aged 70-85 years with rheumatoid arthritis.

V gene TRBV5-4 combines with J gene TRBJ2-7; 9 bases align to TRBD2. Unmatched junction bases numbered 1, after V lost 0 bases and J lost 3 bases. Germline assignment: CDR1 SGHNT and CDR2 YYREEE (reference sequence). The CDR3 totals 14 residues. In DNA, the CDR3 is TGTGCCAGCAGCTTGGGAGCGGGAGGCTACGAGCAGTACTTC. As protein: CASSLGAGGYEQYF. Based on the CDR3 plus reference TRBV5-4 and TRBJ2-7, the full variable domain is ETGVTQSPTHLIKTRGQQVTLRCSSQSGHNTVSWYQQALGQGPQFIFQYYREEENGRGNFPPRFSGLQFPNYSSELNVNALELDDSALYLCASSLGAGGYEQYFGPGTRLTVT.

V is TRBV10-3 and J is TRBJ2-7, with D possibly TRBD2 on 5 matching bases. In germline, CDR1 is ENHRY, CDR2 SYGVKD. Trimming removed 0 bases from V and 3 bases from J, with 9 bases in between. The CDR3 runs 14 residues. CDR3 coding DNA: TGTGCCATCAGTGAGTCGTTTGAGGGCTACGAGCAGTACTTC. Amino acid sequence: CAISESFEGYEQYF.

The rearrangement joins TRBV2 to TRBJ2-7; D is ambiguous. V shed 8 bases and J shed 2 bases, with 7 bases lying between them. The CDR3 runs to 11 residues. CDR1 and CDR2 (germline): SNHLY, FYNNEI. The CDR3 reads CASGTAYEQYF. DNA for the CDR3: TGTGCCAGCGGTACAGCCTACGAGCAGTACTTC. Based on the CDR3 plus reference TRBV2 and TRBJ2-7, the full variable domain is EPEVTQTPSHQVTQMGQEVILRCVPISNHLYFYWYRQILGQKVEFLVSFYNNEISEKSEIFDDQFSVERPDGSNFTLKIRSTKLEDSAMYFCASGTAYEQYFGPGTRLTVT.

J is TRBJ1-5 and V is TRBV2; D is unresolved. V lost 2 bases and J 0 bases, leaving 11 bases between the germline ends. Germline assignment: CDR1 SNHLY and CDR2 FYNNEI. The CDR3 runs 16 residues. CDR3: CASSEMEFYSNQPQHF. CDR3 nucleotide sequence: TGTGCCAGCAGTGAAATGGAGTTTTATAGCAATCAGCCCCAGCATTTT.

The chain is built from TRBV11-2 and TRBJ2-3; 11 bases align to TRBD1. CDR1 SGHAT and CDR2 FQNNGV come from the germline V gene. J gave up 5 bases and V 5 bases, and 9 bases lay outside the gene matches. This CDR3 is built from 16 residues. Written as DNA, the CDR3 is TGTGCCAGCAGCCGCGGGACAGGGGGAAGTATAGATACGCAGTATTTT. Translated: CASSRGTGGSIDTQYF.

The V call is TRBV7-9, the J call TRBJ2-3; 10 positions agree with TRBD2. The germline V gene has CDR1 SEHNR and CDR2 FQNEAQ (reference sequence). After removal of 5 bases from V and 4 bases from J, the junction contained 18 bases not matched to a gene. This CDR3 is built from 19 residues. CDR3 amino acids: CASSGPIQSLAGDADTQYF. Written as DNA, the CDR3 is TGTGCCAGCAGCGGCCCAATTCAAAGTCTAGCGGGAGATGCAGATACGCAGTATTTT. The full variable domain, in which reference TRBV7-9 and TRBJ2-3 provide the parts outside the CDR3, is DTGVSQNPRHKITKRGQNVTFRCDPISEHNRLYWYRQTLGQGPEFLTYFQNEAQLEKSRLLSDRFSAERPKGSFSTLEIQRTEQGDSAMYLCASSGPIQSLAGDADTQYFGPGTRLTVL.

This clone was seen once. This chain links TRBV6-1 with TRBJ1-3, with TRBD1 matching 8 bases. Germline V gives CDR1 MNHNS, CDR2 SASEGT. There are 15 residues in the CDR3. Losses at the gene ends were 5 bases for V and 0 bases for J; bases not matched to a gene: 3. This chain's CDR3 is CASSQTGGSGNTIYF. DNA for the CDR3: TGTGCCAGCAGTCAAACAGGGGGCTCTGGAAACACCATATATTTT.

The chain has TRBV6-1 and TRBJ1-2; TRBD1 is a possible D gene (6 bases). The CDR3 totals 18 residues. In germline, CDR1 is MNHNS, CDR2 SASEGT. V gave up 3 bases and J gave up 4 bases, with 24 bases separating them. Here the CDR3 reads CASSDGSTGPAGSYGYTF. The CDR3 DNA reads TGTGCCAGCAGTGACGGGTCGACAGGCCCAGCAGGGAGCTATGGCTACACCTTC.

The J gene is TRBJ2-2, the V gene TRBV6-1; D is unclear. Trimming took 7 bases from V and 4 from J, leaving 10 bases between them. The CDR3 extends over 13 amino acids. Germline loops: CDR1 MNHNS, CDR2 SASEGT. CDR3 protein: CASKGPGTGELFF. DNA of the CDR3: TGTGCCAGCAAAGGTCCGGGCACCGGGGAGCTGTTTTTT.

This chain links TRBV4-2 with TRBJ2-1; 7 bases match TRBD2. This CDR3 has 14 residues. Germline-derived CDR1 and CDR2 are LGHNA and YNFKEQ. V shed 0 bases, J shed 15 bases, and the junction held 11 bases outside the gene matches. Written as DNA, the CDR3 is TGTGCCAGCAGCCAAGATCCAGCGGGAATTTTTTTGTTCTTC. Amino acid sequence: CASSQDPAGIFLFF.

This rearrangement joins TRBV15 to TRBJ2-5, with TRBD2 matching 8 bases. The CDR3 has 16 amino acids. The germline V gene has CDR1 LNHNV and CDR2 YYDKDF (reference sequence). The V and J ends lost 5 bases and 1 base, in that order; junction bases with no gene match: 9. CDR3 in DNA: TGTGCCACCAGCCTCGGGGGGGCGACTATCCAAGAGACCCAGTACTTC. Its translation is CATSLGGATIQETQYF.

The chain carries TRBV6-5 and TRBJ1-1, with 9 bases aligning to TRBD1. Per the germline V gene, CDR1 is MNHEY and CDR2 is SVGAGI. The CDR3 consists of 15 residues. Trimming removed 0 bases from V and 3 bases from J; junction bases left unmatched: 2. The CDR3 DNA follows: TGTGCCAGCAGTTACTCCCGGACAGGGGACACTGAAGCTTTCTTT. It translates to CASSYSRTGDTEAFF.

The CDR3 loop is CASSPGTGRYEQYF. The CDR3 DNA reads as TGTGCCAGCAGTCCCGGGACAGGGCGCTACGAGCAGTACTTC. The genes are TRBV2 and TRBJ2-7; 9 bases map to TRBD1. J was trimmed by 3 bases and V by 5 bases; bases with no gene match: 5. Germline CDR1 is SNHLY and CDR2 is FYNNEI. The CDR3 extends over 14 amino acids. The variable domain in full, completed from reference TRBV2 and TRBJ2-7, reads EPEVTQTPSHQVTQMGQEVILRCVPISNHLYFYWYRQILGQKVEFLVSFYNNEISEKSEIFDDQFSVERPDGSNFTLKIRSTKLEDSAMYFCASSPGTGRYEQYFGPGTRLTVT.

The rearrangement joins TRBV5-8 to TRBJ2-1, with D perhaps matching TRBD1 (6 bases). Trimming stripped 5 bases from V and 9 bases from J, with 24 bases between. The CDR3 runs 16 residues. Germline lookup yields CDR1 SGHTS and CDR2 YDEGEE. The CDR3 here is CASREAGAFRIFEQFF. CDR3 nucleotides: TGTGCCAGCAGGGAAGCAGGGGCCTTTCGAATATTTGAGCAGTTCTTC. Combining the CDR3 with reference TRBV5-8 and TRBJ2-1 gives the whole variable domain EAGVTQSPTHLIKTRGQQATLRCSPISGHTSVYWYQQALGLGLQFLLWYDEGEERNRGNFPPRFSGRQFPNYSSELNVNALELEDSALYLCASREAGAFRIFEQFFGPGTRLTVL.

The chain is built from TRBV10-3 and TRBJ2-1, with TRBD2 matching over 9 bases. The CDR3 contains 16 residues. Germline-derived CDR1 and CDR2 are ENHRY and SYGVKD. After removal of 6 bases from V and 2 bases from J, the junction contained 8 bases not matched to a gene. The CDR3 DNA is TGTGCCATCAGATCGAATAGCGGGAGCACCTACAATGAGCAGTTCTTC. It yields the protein CAIRSNSGSTYNEQFF.

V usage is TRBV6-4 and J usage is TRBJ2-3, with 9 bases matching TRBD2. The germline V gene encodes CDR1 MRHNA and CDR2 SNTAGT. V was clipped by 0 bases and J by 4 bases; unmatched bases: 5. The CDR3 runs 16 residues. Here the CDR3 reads CASSDSAGGPPDTQYF. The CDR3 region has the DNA TGTGCCAGCAGTGACTCGGCGGGGGGGCCCCCAGATACGCAGTATTTT.

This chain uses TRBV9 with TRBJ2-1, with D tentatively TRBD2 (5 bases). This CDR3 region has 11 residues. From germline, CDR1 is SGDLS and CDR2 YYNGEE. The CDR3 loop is CASGFYNEQFF. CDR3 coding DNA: TGTGCAAGCGGCTTTTACAATGAGCAGTTCTTC.

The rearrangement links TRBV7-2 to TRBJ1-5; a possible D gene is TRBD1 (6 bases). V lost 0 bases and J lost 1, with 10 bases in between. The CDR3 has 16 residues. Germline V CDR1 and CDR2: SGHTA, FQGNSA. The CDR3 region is CASSLAGGGSNQPQHF. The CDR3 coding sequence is TGTGCCAGCAGCTTAGCGGGGGGGGGCAGCAATCAGCCCCAGCATTTT.

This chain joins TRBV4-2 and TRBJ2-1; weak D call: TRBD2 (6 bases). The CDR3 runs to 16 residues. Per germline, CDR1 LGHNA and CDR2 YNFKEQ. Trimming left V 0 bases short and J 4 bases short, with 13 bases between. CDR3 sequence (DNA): TGTGCCAGCAGCCAAGAGGCTAGCGCCCATTACAATGAGCAGTTCTTC. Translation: CASSQEASAHYNEQFF.

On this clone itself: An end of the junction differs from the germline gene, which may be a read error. The CDR3 spells CASSLGLASNF. In nucleotides, the CDR3 is TGTGCCAGCAGCTTAGGACTAGCGTCGAACTTC. The gene calls are TRBV5-5 and TRBJ2-4, with 9 bases that match TRBD2. Looked up from germline, CDR1 is SGHKS and CDR2 is YYEKEE (reference sequence). This CDR3 comprises 11 residues.

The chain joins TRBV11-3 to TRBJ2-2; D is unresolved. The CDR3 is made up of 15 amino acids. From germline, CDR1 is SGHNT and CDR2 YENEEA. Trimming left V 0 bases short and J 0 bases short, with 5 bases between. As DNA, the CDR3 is TGTGCCAGCAGCTTAGAAGGAGCGAACACCGGGGAGCTGTTTTTT. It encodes CASSLEGANTGELFF.

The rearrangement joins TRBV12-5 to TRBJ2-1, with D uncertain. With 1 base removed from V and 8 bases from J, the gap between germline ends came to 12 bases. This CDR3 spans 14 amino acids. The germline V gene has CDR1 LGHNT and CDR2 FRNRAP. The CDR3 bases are TGTGCTAGTGGTTTGGGGTCCACTCGGGATGAGCAGTTCTTC. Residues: CASGLGSTRDEQFF.

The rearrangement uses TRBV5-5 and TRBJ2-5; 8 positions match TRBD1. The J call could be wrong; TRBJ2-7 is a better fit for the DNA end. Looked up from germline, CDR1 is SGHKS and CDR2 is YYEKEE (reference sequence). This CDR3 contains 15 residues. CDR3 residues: CASSYIGTGGYEQYF. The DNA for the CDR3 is TGTGCCAGCAGCTATATCGGGACAGGTGGCTACGAGCAGTACTTC.

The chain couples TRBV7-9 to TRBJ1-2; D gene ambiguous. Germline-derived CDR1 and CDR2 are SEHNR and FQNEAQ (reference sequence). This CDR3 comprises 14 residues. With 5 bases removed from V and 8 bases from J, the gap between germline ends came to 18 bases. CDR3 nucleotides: TGTGCCAGCAGCGACTGGACTCCGAACGGGGGCTACACCTTC. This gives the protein CASSDWTPNGGYTF.

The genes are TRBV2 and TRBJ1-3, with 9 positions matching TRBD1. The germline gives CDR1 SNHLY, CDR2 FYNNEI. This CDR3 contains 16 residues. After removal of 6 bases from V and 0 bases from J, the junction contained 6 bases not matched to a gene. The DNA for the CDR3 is TGTGCCAGCAGCGCCACAGGGGGCTCCTCTGGAAACACCATATATTTT. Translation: CASSATGGSSGNTIYF.